This T cell receptor beta chain derives from a study of OX40 agonist ivuxolimab in advanced cancers. Study as a whole: Aged roughly 23 to 79 with a mean of around 60 years, they were 82.7% male. The eligibility criteria allowed prior anti-PD-1, anti-PD-L1 or anti-CTLA-4 therapy, and around 38% had some.

Enrollment shut out patients with autoimmune disease history or systemic immunosuppression. This CDR3 has 14 residues. V was pared by 6 bases and J by 2 bases, with 1 base of the junction left unmatched. The V gene's germline CDR1 is ENHRY and CDR2 SYGVKD. This table comes from immunoSEQ multiplex PCR, and its TCRdb copy is limited to in-frame clones, with some not included. The sample includes fewer than 100,000 clones, roughly four fifths of them seen just once. The TCR comes from an adult with an advanced solid tumor such as melanoma, head and neck, liver or kidney cancer. This chain links TRBV10-3 with TRBJ2-1; TRBD2 matches at 10 bases. This specimen was CD4+ or CD8+ T cells sorted from blood, taken in a trial of the OX40 agonist ivuxolimab. The CDR3 coding sequence is TGTGCCATCAGGGGACTAGCGACCTACAATGAGCAGTTCTTC. Translating gives CAIRGLATYNEQFF.